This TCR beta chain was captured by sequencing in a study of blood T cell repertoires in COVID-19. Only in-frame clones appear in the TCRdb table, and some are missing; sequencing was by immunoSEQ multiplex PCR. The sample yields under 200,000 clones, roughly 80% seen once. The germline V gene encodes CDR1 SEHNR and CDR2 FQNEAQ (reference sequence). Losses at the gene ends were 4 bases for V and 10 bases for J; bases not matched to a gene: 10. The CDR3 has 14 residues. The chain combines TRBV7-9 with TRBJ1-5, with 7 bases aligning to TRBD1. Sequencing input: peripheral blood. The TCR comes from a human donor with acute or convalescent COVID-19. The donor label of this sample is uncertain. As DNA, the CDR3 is TGTGCCAGCAGCTGGGGACAGCCTCCCTCACCCCAGCATTTT. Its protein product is CASSWGQPPSPQHF.